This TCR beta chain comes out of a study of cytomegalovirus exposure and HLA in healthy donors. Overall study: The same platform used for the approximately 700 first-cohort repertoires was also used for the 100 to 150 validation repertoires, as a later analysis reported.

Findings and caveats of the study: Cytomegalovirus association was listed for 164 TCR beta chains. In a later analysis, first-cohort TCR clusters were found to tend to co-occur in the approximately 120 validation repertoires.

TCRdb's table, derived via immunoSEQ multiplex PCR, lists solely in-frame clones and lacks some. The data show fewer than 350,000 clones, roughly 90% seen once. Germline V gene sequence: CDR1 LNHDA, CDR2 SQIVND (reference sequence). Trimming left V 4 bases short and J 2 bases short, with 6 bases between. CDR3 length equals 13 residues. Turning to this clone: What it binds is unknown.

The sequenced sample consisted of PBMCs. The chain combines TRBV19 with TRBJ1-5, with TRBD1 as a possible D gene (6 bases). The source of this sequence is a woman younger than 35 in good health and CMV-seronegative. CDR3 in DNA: TGTGCCAGTAGTAACAGGGGCAATCAGCCCCAGCATTTT. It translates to CASSNRGNQPQHF.